The 11 T cell receptor beta chains below were found in one sample sequenced in a study of shared clonotypes between healthy human individuals (dated by TCRdb to 2018 to 2020). Libraries were constructed by the immunoSEQ multiplex PCR assay. TCRdb retrieved this table from immuneACCESS and kept in-frame rearrangements only. Not all clones are present; in checked studies, unresolved V genes account for under half, and no reason is known for the remainder. Present in this sample are some 2,000,000 clones, approximately 94% of which were seen just once. Together, the top ten hold around 0.13% of the sample. The material sequenced was naive CD4+ T cells sorted from blood. The sample's cell subset or site label is to be understood as: CD45RA+ positively selected. These receptors came from a man between 18 and 35 years old in good health.

V and J are TRBV9 and TRBJ2-4; D is uncertain. The CDR3 length is 16 residues. The V gene lost 3 bases and the J gene lost 5 bases, with 18 bases spanning the gap. Germline CDR1 is SGDLS and CDR2 is YYNGEE. CDR3 protein: CASSARASGYENIQYF. The CDR3 DNA reads as TGTGCCAGCAGCGCTCGGGCGTCCGGGTACGAAAACATTCAGTACTTC.

This chain connects TRBV9 to TRBJ2-1; D remains ambiguous. CDR1 and CDR2 from the germline V gene are SGDLS and YYNGEE. V lost 0 bases, J lost 2 bases, and 9 bases lay in between. This CDR3 has 15 amino acids. CDR3 amino acids: CASSVEARTYNEQFF. The CDR3 nucleotides read TGTGCCAGCAGCGTAGAAGCGAGAACCTACAATGAGCAGTTCTTC.

As concerns this clone: The sample contains more than one DNA sequence encoding this CDR3. The chain has TRBV5-1 and TRBJ2-3, with TRBD1 identical over 7 bases. Germline V lookup: CDR1 SGHRS, CDR2 YFSETQ. The CDR3 spans 14 residues. The junction had 3 bases not matched to a gene; V was cut back by 4 bases and J by 1 base. This CDR3 is CASSQGQGTDTQYF. Here the CDR3 DNA reads TGCGCCAGCAGCCAAGGACAGGGCACAGATACGCAGTATTTT.

As for this clone: Other nucleotide sequences from this sample produce the same CDR3. This rearrangement joins TRBV4-3 to TRBJ1-5; 7 positions agree with TRBD1. The V segment lost 0 bases and the J segment 4 bases; nucleotides outside the gene matches: 3. The germline V gene has CDR1 LGHNA and CDR2 YSLEER. The CDR3 totals 15 residues. The CDR3 spells CASSQEAGGNQPQHF. The CDR3 DNA is TGCGCCAGCAGCCAAGAGGCAGGGGGTAATCAGCCCCAGCATTTT.

Points on this clone: Within the sample, other DNA sequences also encode this same CDR3. The rearrangement joins TRBV18 to TRBJ2-5, with D possibly TRBD2 on 6 matching bases. Germline CDR1 and CDR2: KGHSH and LQKENI. This CDR3 region has 14 residues. V lost 3 bases to trimming and J lost 1 base, with 9 bases between them. Here the CDR3 DNA reads TGTGCCAGCTCACCGGGGAGGAGCCAAGAGACCCAGTACTTC. This encodes CASSPGRSQETQYF.

The V and J genes are TRBV5-4 and TRBJ1-2; no clear D gene. The germline V and J ends were trimmed by 0 bases and 3 bases, with 9 bases remaining between them. Germline V gives CDR1 SGHNT, CDR2 YYREEE (reference sequence). The CDR3 spans 14 residues. CDR3 sequence reads: CASSLDSWDYGYTF. CDR3 nucleotide sequence: TGTGCCAGCAGCTTGGACAGTTGGGACTATGGCTACACCTTC.

The chain uses TRBV7-9 and TRBJ1-2; D is perhaps TRBD1 (5 bases). With 1 base removed from V and 8 bases from J, the gap between germline ends came to 11 bases. The CDR3 extends over 13 amino acids. CDR1 is SEHNR, CDR2 FQNEAQ, per germline (reference sequence). CDR3 region: CASSLGRDEGYTF. DNA of the CDR3: TGTGCCAGCAGCTTAGGCAGGGACGAGGGCTACACCTTC.

The chain combines TRBV6-5 with TRBJ1-1; D call uncertain. CDR1 is MNHEY and CDR2 is SVGAGI in the germline V gene. Between the trimmed V and J ends, which lost 1 base and 0 bases, there was a span of 6 bases. This CDR3 has 14 residues. This CDR3 is CASSYFGMNTEAFF. The CDR3, as DNA: TGTGCCAGCAGTTACTTCGGGATGAACACTGAAGCTTTCTTT.

This chain links TRBV6-1 with TRBJ1-5; 10 nucleotides align to TRBD1. CDR1 and CDR2 from the germline V gene are MNHNS and SASEGT. The trim removed 6 bases at V and 7 bases at J, leaving 9 bases unmatched. The length of the CDR3 is 15 residues. The CDR3 bases are TGTGCCAGCAGAGCCCGGACAGGGGGAAAGCAGCCCCAGCATTTT. Its protein product is CASRARTGGKQPQHF.

A word on this clone: The sample carries other DNA sequences with the same CDR3. The chain recombines TRBV4-3 with TRBJ1-5; TRBD1 might be the D (6 bases). Trimming pared 0 bases from V and 7 bases from J, leaving 7 bases between. Germline assignment: CDR1 LGHNA and CDR2 YSLEER. The CDR3 totals 13 residues. The DNA for the CDR3 is TGCGCCAGCAGCCAAGAAGGGGGACAGCCCCAGCATTTT. Protein: CASSQEGGQPQHF.

The genes are TRBV19 and TRBJ2-7; possible D gene TRBD2, 6 bases. V gave up 7 bases and J gave up 1 base, with 11 bases separating them. The CDR3 totals 13 residues. CDR1 and CDR2 from the germline V gene are LNHDA and SQIVND (reference sequence). Here the CDR3 DNA reads TGTGCCAGTAACGGCGGGGCTTCCTACGAGCAGTACTTC. Translation gives CASNGGASYEQYF. Based on the CDR3 plus reference TRBV19 and TRBJ2-7, the full variable domain is DGGITQSPKYLFRKEGQNVTLSCEQNLNHDAMYWYRQDPGQGLRLIYYSQIVNDFQKGDIAEGYSVSREKKESFPLTVTSAQKNPTAFYLCASNGGASYEQYFGPGTRLTVT.